This TCR beta chain emerged from a study of technical replicates of blood from a handful of donors. The CDR3 has 15 amino acids. The germline V gene has CDR1 MDHEN and CDR2 SYDVKM. V lost 3 bases and J 2 bases, leaving 13 bases between the germline ends. The method was immunoSEQ multiplex PCR; TCRdb's version includes in-frame clones alone and lacks a portion of them. The data hold about 97,000 clones, with about 95% observed a single time. The clonotype originates from a human donor in good health. The chain uses TRBV28 and TRBJ2-5; D uncertain. Sequencing was done on a sample of T cells isolated from PBMCs. Here the CDR3 reads CASSFGPPYQETQYF. CDR3 nucleotide sequence: TGTGCCAGCAGTTTCGGTCCGCCGTATCAAGAGACCCAGTACTTC.